These 29 T cell receptor beta chains originate from one sample sequenced in a study of blood T cells in healthy people across ages. A J-beta primer mix and a sample-barcoded 5' primer were used in a second PCR of roughly 6 to 12 cycles. TCRdb re-derived calls from the 5' RACE reads in MiXCR, one entry per CDR3 protein. The sample records about 720,000 distinct CDR3 sequences, 25% being singletons. This sample also appeared in a second study, on T cells of mothers and their children.

Sample: blood. These receptors came from a boy younger than 18 in good health.

The chain couples TRBV29-1 to TRBJ2-5; possible D gene TRBD2, 5 bases. With 2 bases removed from V and 1 base from J, the gap between germline ends came to 8 bases. The CDR3 extends over 13 amino acids. Germline V gene sequence: CDR1 SQVTM, CDR2 ANQGSEA. CDR3 DNA sequence: TGCAGCGTTGAACGAGGGAGCCAAGAGACCCAGTACTTC. Translated: CSVERGSQETQYF.

V gene TRBV7-8 combines with J gene TRBJ1-4; possible D gene TRBD1, 5 bases. The germline gives CDR1 SGHVS, CDR2 FQNEAQ. This CDR3 is built from 16 residues. Trimming cost V 5 bases and J 0 bases, with 13 bases left between them. CDR3 in amino acids: CASSARTQPTNEKLFF. The CDR3 nucleotides are TGTGCCAGCAGCGCCCGGACACAGCCAACTAATGAAAAACTGTTTTTT.

This clonotype was seen more than once but under ten times. V and J are TRBV2 and TRBJ2-7, with D possibly matching TRBD1 (6 bases). CDR3 length: 13 residues. The germline gives CDR1 SNHLY, CDR2 FYNNEI. Trimming took 4 bases from V and 6 from J, leaving 13 bases between them. The CDR3 loop is CASSVIRGGEQYF. In DNA form, the CDR3 reads TGTGCCAGCAGTGTAATCAGGGGTGGCGAGCAGTACTTC.

This clonotype showed up just a few times. The J gene is TRBJ1-2, the V gene TRBV20-1; D is unresolved. V gave up 3 bases and J gave up 4 bases, with 12 bases separating them. Germline V gene lookup returns CDR1 DFQATT and CDR2 SNEGSKA (reference sequence). The CDR3 is 13 residues long. The CDR3 loop is CSARVVLSYGYTF. The DNA of the CDR3 is TGCAGTGCTAGGGTCGTTCTCAGCTATGGCTACACCTTC.

This clonotype was seen a few times. The rearrangement links TRBV11-2 to TRBJ2-5, with 8 bases matching TRBD1. The CDR3 spans 16 residues. V lost 3 bases, J lost 0 bases, and 6 bases stayed unmatched. Looked up from germline, CDR1 is SGHAT and CDR2 is FQNNGV. The chain's CDR3 is CASSFGTGRYQETQYF. DNA of the CDR3: TGTGCCAGCAGCTTTGGGACAGGAAGGTACCAAGAGACCCAGTACTTC.

This clonotype occurred a few times. The gene calls are TRBV5-1 and TRBJ1-3; D unclear. CDR1 and CDR2 from the germline V gene are SGHRS and YFSETQ. V was trimmed by 1 base and J by 4 bases, leaving 12 bases between them. The CDR3 runs to 15 residues. CDR3 in amino acids: CASSLTNRQGNTIYF. As DNA, the CDR3 is TGCGCCAGCAGCTTGACCAACCGGCAAGGAAACACCATATATTTT.

This sequence joins TRBV19 and TRBJ1-5; D not resolved. This CDR3 contains 14 residues. The germline V and J ends were trimmed by 0 bases and 8 bases, with 11 bases remaining between them. The germline V gene has CDR1 LNHDA and CDR2 SQIVND (reference sequence). The chain's CDR3 is CASSIEGSGKPQHF. The CDR3 nucleotides are TGTGCCAGTAGTATAGAGGGGTCGGGCAAGCCCCAGCATTTT.

This clonotype was counted many times. The genes are TRBV4-3 and TRBJ2-5, with TRBD1 matching 7 bases. Germline CDR1 is LGHNA and CDR2 is YSLEER. The junction had 1 base not matched to a gene; V was cut back by 1 base and J by 2 bases. There are 14 residues in the CDR3. The DNA of the CDR3 is TGCGCCAGCAGCCAAGGGACAGGTCAAGAGACCCAGTACTTC. It is translated as CASSQGTGQETQYF.

In this sample, this clonotype turned up a few times. J is TRBJ1-5 and V is TRBV18; TRBD1 matches 9 bases. Per germline, CDR1 KGHSH and CDR2 LQKENI. J lost 5 bases, V lost 0 bases, and 8 bases had no gene match. The CDR3 runs to 17 residues. CDR3 sequence (DNA): TGTGCCAGCTCACCACCGAATAACAGGGGGCTGGATCAGCCCCAGCATTTT. This gives the protein CASSPPNNRGLDQPQHF.

This CDR3 reads CASSLGPSGGADEQFF. The DNA of the CDR3 is TGCGCCAGCAGCTTGGGGCCTAGCGGGGGGGCCGATGAGCAGTTCTTC. The chain recombines TRBV5-1 with TRBJ2-1; 12 bases are shared with TRBD2. This CDR3 is 16 amino acids long. The J segment lost 8 bases and the V segment lost 0 bases, leaving 6 bases of the junction unmatched. CDR1 SGHRS and CDR2 YFSETQ come from the germline V gene.

This clonotype was seen more than once but under ten times. The genes are TRBV11-3 and TRBJ2-5; D not resolved. Germline V CDR1 and CDR2: SGHNT, YENEEA. V lost 1 base to trimming and J lost 11 bases, with 14 bases between them. The CDR3 consists of 13 residues. The DNA for the CDR3 is TGTGCCAGCAGCTTAGTAAGCTCTGGAGTGCAGTACTTC. Protein sequence: CASSLVSSGVQYF. The full variable domain, completed using reference TRBV11-3 and TRBJ2-5, is EAGVVQSPRYKIIEKKQPVAFWCNPISGHNTLYWYLQNLGQGPELLIRYENEEAVDDSQLPKDRFSAERLKGVDSTLKIQPAELGDSAVYLCASSLVSSGVQYFGPGTRLLVL.

This rearrangement joins TRBV28 to TRBJ2-2; D gene unclear. Between the trimmed V and J ends, which lost 11 bases and 0 bases, there was a span of 10 bases. The CDR3 is made up of 13 amino acids. Germline CDR1 and CDR2: MDHEN and SYDVKM. CDR3 residues: CAVRSANTGELFF. DNA for the CDR3: TGTGCCGTTCGTTCGGCGAACACCGGGGAGCTGTTTTTT.

V is TRBV20-1 and J is TRBJ2-7, with 11 bases matching TRBD1. Trimming removed 1 base from V and 4 bases from J; junction bases left unmatched: 3. From germline, CDR1 is DFQATT and CDR2 SNEGSKA (reference sequence). The CDR3 spans 14 residues. CDR3 DNA sequence: TGCAGTGCTAGAGGGGGGACAGGGGGTTACGAGCAGTACTTC. Translating gives CSARGGTGGYEQYF.

V gene TRBV6-5 combines with J gene TRBJ2-3; D not certain. Trimming cost V 6 bases and J 0 bases, with 13 bases left between them. The CDR3 extends over 15 amino acids. The germline CDR1 and CDR2 sequences are MNHEY and SVGAGI. The CDR3 here is CASSPLGGSTDTQYF. As DNA, the CDR3 is TGTGCCAGCAGCCCACTGGGCGGTAGCACAGATACGCAGTATTTT.

There are many counts of this clonotype. This sequence joins TRBV6-5 and TRBJ2-1; D is unclear. CDR3 size: 12 residues. The V gene's germline CDR1 is MNHEY and CDR2 SVGAGI. Trimming removed 2 bases at V and 6 bases at J, with 5 bases between. CDR3 DNA sequence: TGTGCCAGCAGTTACGGGCTCAATGAGCAGTTCTTC. It is translated as CASSYGLNEQFF.

This clonotype occurred a few times. This chain connects TRBV9 to TRBJ2-2, with D unclear. The V end was cut by 4 bases, the J end by 5 bases, with 12 bases between. CDR3 length: 14 residues. CDR1 SGDLS and CDR2 YYNGEE come from the germline V gene. The CDR3 sequence: CASSSRTGTGELFF. As DNA, the CDR3 is TGTGCCAGCAGCTCGAGGACCGGGACCGGGGAGCTGTTTTTT.

The CDR3 coding sequence is TGCGCCAGCAGCCAAATAACAGGGGGCAGGAGTGAAGCTTTCTTT. This gives the protein CASSQITGGRSEAFF. The gene calls are TRBV4-1 and TRBJ1-1; 9 nucleotides match TRBD1. V lost 2 bases and J lost 7; bases outside the gene matches: 8. The germline CDR1 and CDR2 sequences are MGHRA and YSYEKL. There are 15 residues in the CDR3.

Comments on this clonotype: The final CDR3 position lacks the conserved phenylalanine or tryptophan, pointing to a likely read error. The gene calls are TRBV28 and TRBJ1-1; possibly TRBD1 for D (6 bases). V shed 2 bases and J shed 1 base, with 11 bases lying between them. The CDR3 consists of 15 residues. CDR1 MDHEN and CDR2 SYDVKM come from the germline V gene. Here the CDR3 DNA reads TGTGCCAGCAGTTTAAGCGGCAGGGGGAACACTGAAGCTTTCTCT. Its translation: CASSLSGRGNTEAFS.

This clonotype was counted only a few times. The chain couples TRBV30 to TRBJ1-5; D uncertain. With 0 bases removed from V and 0 bases from J, the gap between germline ends came to 6 bases. The CDR3 runs 14 residues. Germline CDR1 and CDR2: GTSNPN and SVGIG (reference sequence). CDR3 nucleotide sequence: TGTGCCTGGAGTGTGGGGAATAGCAATCAGCCCCAGCATTTT. This sequence encodes CAWSVGNSNQPQHF.

This clonotype was counted ten times or more. The rearrangement joins TRBV7-2 to TRBJ1-5, with 9 bases lining up with TRBD1. Germline V lookup: CDR1 SGHTA, CDR2 FQGNSA. V lost 5 bases, J lost 7 bases, and 6 bases stayed unmatched. This CDR3 contains 14 residues. Here the CDR3 reads CASSMDRGGQPQHF. In DNA, the CDR3 is TGTGCCAGCAGCATGGACAGGGGTGGGCAGCCCCAGCATTTT.

As for this clonotype: The junction differs from germline at one of its ends, possibly a read error. The rearrangement uses TRBV24-1 and TRBJ2-5, with 7 bases aligning to TRBD1. The CDR3 is 14 residues long. In germline, CDR1 is KGHDR, CDR2 SFDVKD. CDR3 amino acids: CATSPQGVEETHYF. The CDR3 nucleotides read TGTGCCACCAGTCCCCAGGGGGTTGAAGAGACCCATTACTTC.

The gene calls are TRBV28 and TRBJ1-2, with D possibly matching TRBD1 (5 bases). From germline, CDR1 is MDHEN and CDR2 SYDVKM. V lost 6 bases to trimming and J lost 0 bases, with 14 bases between them. This CDR3 comprises 15 residues. CDR3 in amino acids: CASSPWGKANYGYTF. The CDR3 DNA follows: TGTGCCAGCAGCCCCTGGGGCAAGGCTAACTATGGCTACACCTTC.

This clonotype was detected a few times. The chain employs TRBV21-1 and TRBJ1-2; the tabulated D call, TRBD1, remains unverified against the DNA. TRBV21-1 is a pseudogene. CDR3 length equals 13 residues. CDR3 in amino acids: CANGLGGPYGYTF. DNA for the CDR3: TGTGCCAACGGTTTAGGGGGGCCCTATGGCTACACCTTC.

This clonotype has just a few counts. The chain links TRBV7-9 to TRBJ2-1, with 11 bases lining up with TRBD1. Germline values: CDR1 SEHNR, CDR2 FQNEAQ (reference sequence). J lost 7 bases, V lost 4 bases, and 12 bases had no gene match. The CDR3 is made up of 17 amino acids. CDR3 sequence: CASSSYPGTGGSNEQFF. CDR3 bases: TGTGCCAGCAGCTCATACCCCGGGACAGGGGGGAGTAATGAGCAGTTCTTC. The full variable domain, its missing parts supplied by reference TRBV7-9 and TRBJ2-1, is DTGVSQNPRHKITKRGQNVTFRCDPISEHNRLYWYRQTLGQGPEFLTYFQNEAQLEKSRLLSDRFSAERPKGSFSTLEIQRTEQGDSAMYLCASSSYPGTGGSNEQFFGPGTRLTVL.

A word on this clonotype: Germline is not matched at one junction end, which may reflect a read error. The genes are TRBV29-1 and TRBJ2-3; D gene uncertain. The germline CDR1 and CDR2 sequences are SQVTM and ANQGSEA. The CDR3 consists of 11 residues. The CDR3 DNA reads TGCGGCGTTGGATTAGGTGATACGCAGTATTTT. This gives the protein CGVGLGDTQYF.

This chain connects TRBV10-3 to TRBJ1-5; D is uncertain. This CDR3 is built from 13 residues. Per germline, CDR1 ENHRY and CDR2 SYGVKD. The germline V and J ends were trimmed by 6 bases and 3 bases, with 9 bases remaining between them. The CDR3, as DNA: TGTGCCATCAGCGACTCCTTCAATCAGCCCCAGCATTTT. It yields the protein CAISDSFNQPQHF.

The V call is TRBV27, the J call TRBJ2-7; D tentatively reads TRBD1 or TRBD2 (5 bases each). Germline CDR1 MNHEY, CDR2 SMNVEV (reference sequence). V gave up 2 bases and J gave up 3 bases, with 11 bases separating them. This CDR3 region has 14 residues. CDR3 DNA sequence: TGTGCCAGCAGTTTAGTGGGGGAGAACTACGAGCAGTACTTC. Translated: CASSLVGENYEQYF.

This clonotype has more than one count but fewer than ten. J is TRBJ2-7 and V is TRBV28; 7 bases fit TRBD1. Germline V gene lookup returns CDR1 MDHEN and CDR2 SYDVKM. This CDR3 has 14 residues. After removal of 7 bases from V and 2 bases from J, the junction contained 8 bases not matched to a gene. The CDR3 DNA reads as TGTGCCAGCACCACCACAGGGGCCCCCTACGAGCAGTACTTC. This gives the protein CASTTTGAPYEQYF.

This clonotype showed up just a few times. This sequence joins TRBV27 and TRBJ2-7, with D perhaps TRBD1 or TRBD2 (5 bases each). V gave up 5 bases and J gave up 4 bases, with 12 bases separating them. In germline, CDR1 is MNHEY, CDR2 SMNVEV (reference sequence). There are 13 residues in the CDR3. CDR3 bases: TGTGCCAGCAGTATTGGGGACGGTTACGAGCAGTACTTC. As protein: CASSIGDGYEQYF.